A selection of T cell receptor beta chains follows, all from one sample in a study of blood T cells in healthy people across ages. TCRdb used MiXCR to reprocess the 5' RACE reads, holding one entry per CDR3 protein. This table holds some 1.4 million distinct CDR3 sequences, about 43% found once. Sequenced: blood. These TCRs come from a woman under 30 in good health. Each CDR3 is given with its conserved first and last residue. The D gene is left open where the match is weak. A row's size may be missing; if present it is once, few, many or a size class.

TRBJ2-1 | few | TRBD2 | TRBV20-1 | CRPLAGGQSYNEQFF | TGCAGACCACTAGCGGGGGGGCAGTCTTACAATGAGCAGTTCTTC
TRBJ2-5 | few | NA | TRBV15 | CATSTLLRGIETQYF | TGTGCCACCAGCACCCTGTTACGGGGCATAGAGACCCAGTACTTC
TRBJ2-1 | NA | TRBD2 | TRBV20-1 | CSARWVAGELASEQFF | TGCAGTGCTAGATGGGTAGCGGGAGAATTAGCTAGTGAGCAGTTCTTC
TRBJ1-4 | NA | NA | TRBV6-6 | CASSQGFPTEKLFF | TGTGCCAGCAGCCAAGGGTTTCCAACTGAAAAACTGTTTTTT
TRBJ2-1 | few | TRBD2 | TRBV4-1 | CASSQRILGLAGSNEQFF | TGCGCCAGCAGCCAAAGAATTTTGGGACTAGCGGGGTCTAATGAGCAGTTCTTC
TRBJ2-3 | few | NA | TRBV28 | CASSLSAGKTQYF | TGTGCCAGCAGTTTATCGGCGGGGAAGACGCAGTATTTT
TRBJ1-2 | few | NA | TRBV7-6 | CASAKGQGYGYTF | TGTGCCAGCGCCAAGGGGCAGGGCTATGGCTACACCTTC
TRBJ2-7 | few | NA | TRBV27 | CASSLGAVPSEQYF | TGTGCCAGCAGTTTAGGGGCAGTTCCCTCCGAGCAGTACTTC
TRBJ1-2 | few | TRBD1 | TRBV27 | CASRDPGQGDYGYTF | TGTGCCAGCAGGGATCCGGGACAGGGGGACTATGGCTACACCTTC
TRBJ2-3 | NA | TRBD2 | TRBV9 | CASSALLASYTDTQYF | TGTGCCAGCAGCGCCCTACTAGCGAGTTACACAGATACGCAGTATTTT